This T cell receptor beta chain was identified during a study of blood T cell repertoires in COVID-19. Across the whole study: The United States, Italy and Spain provided the acute and convalescent COVID-19 samples. The analysed material was cDNA or gDNA that came from T cells, B-cell-depleted T cells, or PBMCs.

Authors' data handling: Amplifying reference gene primers gave estimates of nucleated cell counts. The assay was immunoSEQ multiplex PCR, and TCRdb's table has in-frame clones only and misses some. V and J calls plus clone size are reproduced from that table; the DNA served to infer D and trimming. Of 50,000 to 70,000 clones in the sample, about four fifths were seen once. V lost 3 bases, J lost 6 bases, and 20 bases stayed unmatched. Per the germline V gene, CDR1 is ENHRY and CDR2 is SYGVKD. CDR3 length equals 18 residues. This clone was detected only once. The receptor's source is a human donor in a cohort sampled during active COVID-19. The sequencing input was peripheral blood. The V and J genes are TRBV10-3 and TRBJ2-7, with 7 positions matching TRBD1. As DNA, the CDR3 is TGTGCCATCAGTGACCCGGTACAGTCGGACAGGCTCGGAGGCGAGCAGTACTTC. The encoded protein is CAISDPVQSDRLGGEQYF.